These 3 T cell receptor beta chains were sequenced from one sample in a study of technical replicates of blood from a few donors. TCRdb keeps only in-frame clones here, not all; method: immunoSEQ multiplex PCR. The repertoire holds approximately 73,000 clones, approximately 95% seen once, with about 0.25% in the top ten. Sequencing used T cells isolated from PBMCs. The receptors originated from a human donor in good health.

The gene calls are TRBV27 and TRBJ2-7, with TRBD2 matching over 9 bases. Germline CDR1 and CDR2: MNHEY and SMNVEV (reference sequence). V lost 2 bases, J lost 3 bases, and 8 bases stayed unmatched. This CDR3 contains 16 residues. The CDR3 sequence is CASSLKAGGGYYEQYF. CDR3 coding DNA: TGTGCCAGCAGTTTAAAAGCGGGGGGTGGCTACTACGAGCAGTACTTC.

Only one count was recorded for this clone. J is TRBJ1-1 and V is TRBV5-1; no firm D call. V lost 0 bases, J lost 1 base, and 13 bases lay in between. The V gene's germline CDR1 is SGHRS and CDR2 YFSETQ. The CDR3 length is 16 residues. CDR3 amino acids: CASSLAEGATNTEAFF. The CDR3 DNA sequence: TGCGCCAGCAGCTTGGCCGAGGGAGCTACGAACACTGAAGCTTTCTTT.

V gene TRBV7-9 combines with J gene TRBJ2-7, with a tentative D call TRBD1 (5 bases). Trimming stripped 2 bases from V and 5 bases from J, with 16 bases between. CDR3 length equals 15 residues. Germline V CDR1 and CDR2: SEHNR, FQNEAQ (reference sequence). The CDR3 sequence is CASSLWPSRAHEQYF. CDR3 in DNA: TGTGCCAGCAGCTTATGGCCCAGCAGGGCCCACGAGCAGTACTTC.